A selection of T cell receptor beta chains follows, all from one sample in a study of cytomegalovirus exposure and HLA in healthy donors. Produced via immunoSEQ multiplex PCR; TCRdb's table is partial and in-frame only. Of over 150,000 clones in the sample, 84% were seen once. Sequenced material: PBMCs. All receptors come from a girl aged 2-10 years in good health and CMV-seropositive. Each CDR3 is given with its conserved first and last residue. A D gene is named only where the DNA matches it firmly. Where a row states a size, it is once, few, many or the class of an expanded clone; other rows omit it.

d_call: .; v_call: TRBV6-5; clone_size: .; j_call: TRBJ1-1; cdr3_aa: CASWRGLSSEAFF; cdr3_nt: TGTGCCAGCTGGAGGGGTTTGTCGTCTGAAGCTTTCTTT
d_call: TRBD2; v_call: TRBV7-9; clone_size: .; j_call: TRBJ2-5; cdr3_aa: CASSNTSGRATKTQYF; cdr3_nt: TGTGCCAGCAGCAATACTAGCGGGAGGGCCACGAAGACCCAGTACTTC
d_call: .; v_call: TRBV10-1; clone_size: .; j_call: TRBJ1-2; cdr3_aa: CASSGIFDQGMCICYGYTF; cdr3_nt: TGCGCCAGCAGTGGGATTTTTGACCAGGGGATGTGTATATGTTATGGCTACACCTTC
d_call: .; v_call: TRBV6-5; clone_size: .; j_call: TRBJ2-1; cdr3_aa: CASSEQGLVEFF; cdr3_nt: TGTGCCAGCAGTGAACAGGGCCTGGTCGAGTTCTTC
d_call: .; v_call: TRBV29-1; clone_size: .; j_call: TRBJ1-2; cdr3_aa: CSVTSTGTEGYTF; cdr3_nt: TGCAGCGTTACATCTACCGGGACTGAAGGCTACACCTTC
d_call: TRBD1; v_call: TRBV18; clone_size: .; j_call: TRBJ1-6; cdr3_aa: CASSPPGTGDSPLHF; cdr3_nt: TGTGCCAGCTCGCCGCCCGGGACAGGAGATTCACCCCTCCACTTT
d_call: .; v_call: TRBV5-4; clone_size: .; j_call: TRBJ2-7; cdr3_aa: CASSLAGAGDYEQYF; cdr3_nt: TGTGCCAGCAGCTTGGCAGGCGCAGGCGACTACGAGCAGTACTTC
d_call: TRBD1; v_call: TRBV5-5; clone_size: .; j_call: TRBJ1-2; cdr3_aa: CASSLGTETSGYTF; cdr3_nt: TGTGCCAGCAGCCTCGGGACAGAGACCTCAGGCTACACCTTC
d_call: TRBD1; v_call: TRBV7-3; clone_size: .; j_call: TRBJ2-3; cdr3_aa: CASSPGQGRVDTQYF; cdr3_nt: TGTGCCAGCAGCCCGGGACAGGGGCGCGTAGATACGCAGTATTTT
d_call: .; v_call: TRBV5-1; clone_size: few; j_call: TRBJ1-4; cdr3_aa: CASSGRHATNEKLFF; cdr3_nt: TGCGCCAGCAGCGGGAGACACGCAACTAATGAAAAACTGTTTTTT
d_call: .; v_call: TRBV28; clone_size: .; j_call: TRBJ1-4; cdr3_aa: CASSSSRLNEKLFF; cdr3_nt: TGTGCCAGCAGTTCATCTCGACTAAATGAAAAACTGTTTTTT
d_call: TRBD1; v_call: TRBV29-1; clone_size: .; j_call: TRBJ2-7; cdr3_aa: CSVEQTGQGSGEQYF; cdr3_nt: TGCAGCGTTGAACAGACGGGACAGGGGTCGGGCGAGCAGTACTTC
d_call: .; v_call: TRBV21-1; clone_size: .; j_call: TRBJ1-4; cdr3_aa: CASSLTGGRNEKLFF; cdr3_nt: TGTGCCAGCAGCCTGACAGGGGGCCGTAATGAAAAACTGTTTTTT
d_call: TRBD2; v_call: TRBV7-8; clone_size: .; j_call: TRBJ2-1; cdr3_aa: CASSLGLAGSSYNEQFF; cdr3_nt: TGTGCCAGCAGCCTAGGACTAGCGGGGAGCTCCTACAATGAGCAGTTCTTC
d_call: .; v_call: TRBV6-1; clone_size: .; j_call: TRBJ2-7; cdr3_aa: CASSQNSLYEQYF; cdr3_nt: TGTGCCAGCAGTCAAAACAGTCTCTACGAGCAGTACTTC
d_call: TRBD1; v_call: TRBV18; clone_size: .; j_call: TRBJ1-5; cdr3_aa: CASSPGQTDQPQHF; cdr3_nt: TGTGCCAGCTCACCGGGACAGACTGATCAGCCCCAGCATTTT
d_call: TRBD2; v_call: TRBV4-2; clone_size: once; j_call: TRBJ2-7; cdr3_aa: CASSKDEIAGEQYF; cdr3_nt: TGTGCCAGCAGCAAAGATGAGATAGCGGGGGAGCAGTACTTC